This T cell receptor (beta chain) came from a study of beta chain features in type 1 diabetes. Study background: Examination spanned approximately 110 million sorted cells from all samples.

Sorting of CD4+ naive, central memory, regulatory and stem cell-like memory cells was performed via CD45RO/CCR7/CD25/CD127/CD95/CD27. Study-level points and caveats: Significant though moderate, a shortening of TCRB CDR3s appeared in all four CD4+ subsets of Type 1 diabetes patients. Type 1 diabetes patients had fewer VDJ junction insertions and more deletions.

This clone was detected ten times or more. Its cognate antigen is unknown. Investigators reverse transcribed all isolated RNA, so they sequenced expressed TCRB transcripts. Method: immunoSEQ multiplex PCR; TCRdb's copy keeps in-frame clones and lacks some. This sample carries some 360,000 clones, over 9% of them seen once, and the ten largest clones take about 0.63%. The TCR comes from a man aged 25-45 years with type 1 diabetes. Sample: central memory CD4+ T cells from blood.

Here the CDR3 DNA reads TGCGCCAGCAGCTTGCATAGTAGGGACAATGAGCAGTTCTTC. Protein: CASSLHSRDNEQFF. The chain employs TRBV5-1 and TRBJ2-1, with no clear D. The V gene's germline CDR1 is SGHRS and CDR2 YFSETQ. Trimming removed 1 base at V and 5 bases at J, with 10 bases between. The CDR3 runs 14 residues.